What follows are 28 T cell receptor beta chains derived from one specimen sequenced in a study of blood T cells in healthy people across ages. It was with a sample-barcoded 5' primer and a J-beta primer mix that a second PCR of about 6 to 12 cycles was run. Via MiXCR, TCRdb re-called the 5' RACE reads, giving one row per CDR3 protein. The sample lists about 1,500,000 distinct CDR3 sequences, roughly 28% occurring once. The sample taken for sequencing was blood. The receptor source for this set is a woman in her twenties or thirties in good health.

This clonotype was seen a handful of times. The chain carries TRBV20-1 and TRBJ1-2; 7 bases fit TRBD1. The germline CDR1 and CDR2 sequences are DFQATT and SNEGSKA (reference sequence). After removal of 1 base from V and 1 base from J, the junction contained 9 bases not matched to a gene. There are 16 residues in the CDR3. The CDR3 is CSARGPGQTVNYGYTF. DNA of the CDR3: TGCAGTGCTAGAGGCCCGGGACAGACAGTTAACTATGGCTACACCTTC.

This clonotype showed up just a few times. The V gene is TRBV20-1, the J gene TRBJ1-2, with a weak D call TRBD1 (5 bases). The germline gives CDR1 DFQATT, CDR2 SNEGSKA (reference sequence). V lost 0 bases and J 2 bases, leaving 13 bases between the germline ends. The CDR3 is 15 residues long. CDR3 coding DNA: TGCAGTGCTAGAGAGGCGAAAGGGGAAAACTATGGCTACACCTTC. Translated, it gives CSAREAKGENYGYTF.

This rearrangement joins TRBV12-3 or TRBV12-4 to TRBJ2-1; 7 nucleotides agree with TRBD1. The CDR3 runs 15 residues. The V gene end was trimmed by 3 bases and the J gene end by 4 bases; junction bases not matched to a gene: 6. CDR3 DNA: TGTGCCAGCAGTTTCACCGGGACAGCATACAATGAGCAGTTCTTC. Translation gives CASSFTGTAYNEQFF.

This clonotype was picked up many times. V is TRBV9 and J is TRBJ1-2, with D possibly being TRBD1 (6 bases). The germline V gene encodes CDR1 SGDLS and CDR2 YYNGEE. V lost 3 bases, J lost 8 bases, and 23 bases lay in between. The CDR3 runs 16 residues. This CDR3 reads CASSATGPGDAGGYTF. In DNA, the CDR3 is TGTGCCAGCAGCGCTACAGGGCCGGGAGATGCGGGGGGCTACACCTTC.

The chain is built from TRBV7-9 and TRBJ1-6; tentative D call: TRBD1 (5 bases). Trimming cost V 3 bases and J 13 bases, with 19 bases left between them. This CDR3 is built from 15 residues. The germline V gene has CDR1 SEHNR and CDR2 FQNEAQ (reference sequence). The CDR3 is CASSLGQAGLAPLHF. CDR3 DNA sequence: TGTGCCAGCAGCTTGGGGCAGGCAGGTTTAGCCCCCCTCCACTTT.

There are a few counts of this clonotype. This rearrangement joins TRBV20-1 to TRBJ2-1; possibly TRBD1 for D (5 bases). The CDR3 length is 16 residues. Germline V gives CDR1 DFQATT, CDR2 SNEGSKA (reference sequence). Deletions cut 6 bases from V and 1 base from J, with 19 bases between. DNA of the CDR3: TGCAGTGCCGCCTGGGCGAAGGGGCGGTCCTACAATGAGCAGTTCTTC. Translated, it gives CSAAWAKGRSYNEQFF.

A remark on this clonotype: This may stem from a read error, because a much larger clone lies one nucleotide away. CDR3 loop: CASSLTWSSYNEQYF. In DNA form, the CDR3 reads TGTGCCAGCAGCTTAACGTGGAGCTCCTACAATGAGCAGTACTTC. V is TRBV7-2 and J is TRBJ2-1, with unresolved D. The J call may not be correct, given that the DNA end is closer to TRBJ2-7. The CDR3 is 15 amino acids. Germline lookup yields CDR1 SGHTA and CDR2 FQGNSA.

The V gene is TRBV24-1, the J gene TRBJ2-4, with 10 bases fitting TRBD2. V lost 3 bases and J lost 14; bases outside the gene matches: 18. Germline CDR1 KGHDR, CDR2 SFDVKD. The CDR3 contains 17 residues. The CDR3 coding sequence is TGTGCCACCAGTGATCCTAGCGGGAGAGTTCGTAGGTACGAGAAGTACTTC. This gives the protein CATSDPSGRVRRYEKYF.

CDR3 DNA: TGTGCCAGCAGAGACGCTGGGACAAATCACAATGAGCAGTTCTTC. It encodes CASRDAGTNHNEQFF. The chain is built from TRBV14 and TRBJ2-1, with D possibly matching TRBD1 (6 bases). V gave up 6 bases and J gave up 5 bases, with 17 bases separating them. This CDR3 contains 15 residues. CDR1 is SGHDN and CDR2 is FVKESK in the germline V gene.

As to this clonotype: An end of the junction differs from the germline gene, which may be a read error. V gene TRBV16 combines with J gene TRBJ1-2, with 9 bases aligning to TRBD1. CDR3 length: 15 amino acids. Germline CDR1 and CDR2: KGHSY and FQNENV. In DNA form, the CDR3 reads TGTGTCAGCAGCCATAAGGGACAGGGAGTGATTGGCTACACCTTC. The encoded protein is CVSSHKGQGVIGYTF.

This clonotype was counted a few times. This chain connects TRBV20-1 to TRBJ2-4; 8 bases match TRBD2. V was pared by 6 bases and J by 5 bases, with 6 bases of the junction left unmatched. The V gene's germline CDR1 is DFQATT and CDR2 SNEGSKA (reference sequence). This CDR3 comprises 13 residues. This CDR3 reads CSATSGSQNIQYF. CDR3 sequence (DNA): TGCAGTGCAACTAGCGGTTCTCAAAACATTCAGTACTTC.

This chain connects TRBV6-5 to TRBJ2-1; no firm D call. CDR3 size: 12 residues. The ends were cut back, 6 bases at V and 8 bases at J, with 11 bases in the middle. Germline V lookup: CDR1 MNHEY, CDR2 SVGAGI. This chain's CDR3 is CASRLGHHEQFF. The CDR3 nucleotides are TGTGCCAGCAGGCTTGGGCACCATGAGCAGTTCTTC.

This clonotype was seen a handful of times. The CDR3 DNA reads as TGTGCCAGCAGCTTAAGCCCCGGAGGCTATGGCTACACCTTC. Amino acid sequence: CASSLSPGGYGYTF. V and J are TRBV7-2 and TRBJ1-2; D unresolved. Trimming took 2 bases from V and 4 from J, leaving 11 bases between them. Germline assignment: CDR1 SGHTA and CDR2 FQGNSA. The CDR3 is 14 residues long.

Only a few counts were recorded for this clonotype. The chain links TRBV29-1 to TRBJ2-5; D is unresolved. CDR1 and CDR2 from the germline V gene are SQVTM and ANQGSEA. This CDR3 region has 14 residues. Trimming took off 0 bases at V and 11 bases at J, with 19 bases between the two ends. The CDR3, as DNA: TGCAGCGTTGAAGACGCTCGTCTGCCCAATGAGCAGTACTTC. This translates into CSVEDARLPNEQYF.

This clonotype was seen at least ten times. The rearrangement joins TRBV7-2 to TRBJ2-5; no firm D call. Between the trimmed V and J ends, which lost 4 bases and 5 bases, there was a span of 20 bases. Germline V gene data show CDR1 as SGHTA and CDR2 as FQGNSA. This CDR3 is built from 16 residues. The CDR3 is CASSYVTTGMGETQYF. In DNA form, the CDR3 reads TGTGCCAGCAGCTACGTAACAACCGGAATGGGGGAGACCCAGTACTTC.

This clonotype was found many times. The chain combines TRBV6-6 with TRBJ2-4, with TRBD2 as a possible D gene (6 bases). Per the germline V gene, CDR1 is MNHNY and CDR2 is SVGAGI (reference sequence). The CDR3 length is 14 residues. The V and J ends lost 7 bases and 7 bases respectively, with 17 bases between them. The CDR3 sequence: CASTETSQRNIQYF. For the CDR3, the DNA is TGTGCCAGCACCGAGACTAGTCAACGTAACATTCAGTACTTC.

In its sample, this clonotype was seen many times. The chain joins TRBV12-3 or TRBV12-4 to TRBJ2-7; 7 bases match TRBD2. The V and J ends lost 5 bases and 4 bases, in that order; junction bases with no gene match: 11. This CDR3 spans 15 amino acids. The CDR3 DNA reads TGTGCCAGCAGTAGTAGCTACGGGACTACTTACGAGCAGTACTTC. It is translated as CASSSSYGTTYEQYF.

The chain couples TRBV11-2 to TRBJ2-1; D is perhaps TRBD1 or TRBD2 (6 bases each). The CDR3 extends over 15 amino acids. Germline V lookup: CDR1 SGHAT, CDR2 FQNNGV. V was pared by 1 base and J by 6 bases, with 13 bases between. The DNA of the CDR3 is TGTGCCAGCAGCTTAGGAATAGGGGGAGGCAATGAGCAGTTCTTC. It encodes CASSLGIGGGNEQFF.

This clonotype has at least ten counts. This CDR3 is CASKPGANVLTF. Here the CDR3 DNA reads TGTGCCAGCAAACCTGGGGCCAACGTCCTGACTTTC. The rearrangement links TRBV7-2 to TRBJ2-6; D is ambiguous. Looked up from germline, CDR1 is SGHTA and CDR2 is FQGNSA. The CDR3 loop spans 12 amino acids. Trimming removed 7 bases at V and 2 bases at J, with 3 bases between.

This clonotype was found many times. This rearrangement joins TRBV20-1 to TRBJ2-3, with D uncertain. The CDR3 runs to 16 residues. Between the trimmed V and J ends, which lost 3 bases and 5 bases, there was a span of 21 bases. The V gene's germline CDR1 is DFQATT and CDR2 SNEGSKA (reference sequence). CDR3 residues: CSASSQLSRDKDTQYF. CDR3 DNA: TGCAGTGCTAGTTCCCAACTAAGCCGAGATAAAGATACGCAGTATTTT.

As concerns this clonotype: One junction end does not reproduce the germline sequence, and a read error may be involved. The genes are TRBV6-6 and TRBJ2-1, with 13 bases identical to TRBD2. Germline V CDR1 and CDR2: MNHNY, SVGAGI (reference sequence). There are 15 residues in the CDR3. The CDR3 reads CASSFGLAGANGQFF. CDR3 bases: TGTGCCAGCAGCTTTGGACTAGCGGGAGCCAATGGGCAGTTCTTC.

For this clonotype: The junction does not match germline at one end; this may be a read error. The V and J genes are TRBV12-3 or TRBV12-4 and TRBJ1-1; no clear D gene. This CDR3 spans 11 amino acids. The CDR3 sequence: CASREVTKAFF. CDR3 coding DNA: TGTGCCAGCAGAGAGGTCACTAAAGCTTTCTTT.

The V and J genes are TRBV5-6 and TRBJ1-2; D gene ambiguous. Germline lookup yields CDR1 SGHDT and CDR2 YYEEEE. Trimming shortened V by 0 bases and J by 4 bases, and 13 bases separated the two germline ends. The CDR3 length is 15 residues. The CDR3 DNA follows: TGTGCCAGCAGCTTGGGGGGATTAAACTTCTATGGCTACACCTTC. Protein: CASSLGGLNFYGYTF.

This clonotype was counted only a few times. The J gene is TRBJ2-1, the V gene TRBV12-3 or TRBV12-4; the match to TRBD2 covers 12 bases. V lost 6 bases and J lost 8; bases outside the gene matches: 11. This CDR3 has 16 amino acids. The CDR3 is CASRQEPSGGVDEQFF. CDR3 coding DNA: TGTGCCAGCAGACAGGAACCTAGCGGGGGGGTCGATGAGCAGTTCTTC.

In its sample, this clonotype was seen a few times. The chain couples TRBV2 to TRBJ2-1, with TRBD2 matching over 9 bases. V dropped 4 bases and J dropped 7; count of bases not matched to a gene: 8. Per the germline V gene, CDR1 is SNHLY and CDR2 is FYNNEI. The CDR3 contains 15 residues. The CDR3 DNA is TGTGCCAGCAGTGCGGAGCGGGGGGCGGGGAATGAGCAGTTCTTC. It codes for CASSAERGAGNEQFF.

The sample holds a few counts of this clonotype. The gene calls are TRBV11-2 and TRBJ2-7, with D unresolved. This CDR3 has 14 residues. Germline V gene sequence: CDR1 SGHAT, CDR2 FQNNGV. With 0 bases removed from V and 2 bases from J, the gap between germline ends came to 8 bases. The CDR3 bases are TGTGCCAGCAGCTTAGATCAGGAGACCTACGAGCAGTACTTC. It specifies CASSLDQETYEQYF.

This clonotype was observed a handful of times. The chain has TRBV10-3 and TRBJ2-3; 7 nucleotides agree with TRBD1. The ends lost 10 bases at V and 2 bases at J; junction bases unmatched: 9. The CDR3 is 14 residues long. Germline-derived CDR1 and CDR2 are ENHRY and SYGVKD. DNA for the CDR3: TGTGCCACTAGGCAGGGGGTGGACACAGATACGCAGTATTTT. It yields the protein CATRQGVDTDTQYF.

The chain combines TRBV7-6 with TRBJ1-1; no definite D call. Germline assignment: CDR1 SGHVS and CDR2 FNYEAQ. Trimming shortened V by 1 base and J by 6 bases, and 6 bases separated the two germline ends. The CDR3 covers 12 residues. DNA of the CDR3: TGTGCCAGCAGCTTAGATTTCTCTGAAGCTTTCTTT. It translates to CASSLDFSEAFF.